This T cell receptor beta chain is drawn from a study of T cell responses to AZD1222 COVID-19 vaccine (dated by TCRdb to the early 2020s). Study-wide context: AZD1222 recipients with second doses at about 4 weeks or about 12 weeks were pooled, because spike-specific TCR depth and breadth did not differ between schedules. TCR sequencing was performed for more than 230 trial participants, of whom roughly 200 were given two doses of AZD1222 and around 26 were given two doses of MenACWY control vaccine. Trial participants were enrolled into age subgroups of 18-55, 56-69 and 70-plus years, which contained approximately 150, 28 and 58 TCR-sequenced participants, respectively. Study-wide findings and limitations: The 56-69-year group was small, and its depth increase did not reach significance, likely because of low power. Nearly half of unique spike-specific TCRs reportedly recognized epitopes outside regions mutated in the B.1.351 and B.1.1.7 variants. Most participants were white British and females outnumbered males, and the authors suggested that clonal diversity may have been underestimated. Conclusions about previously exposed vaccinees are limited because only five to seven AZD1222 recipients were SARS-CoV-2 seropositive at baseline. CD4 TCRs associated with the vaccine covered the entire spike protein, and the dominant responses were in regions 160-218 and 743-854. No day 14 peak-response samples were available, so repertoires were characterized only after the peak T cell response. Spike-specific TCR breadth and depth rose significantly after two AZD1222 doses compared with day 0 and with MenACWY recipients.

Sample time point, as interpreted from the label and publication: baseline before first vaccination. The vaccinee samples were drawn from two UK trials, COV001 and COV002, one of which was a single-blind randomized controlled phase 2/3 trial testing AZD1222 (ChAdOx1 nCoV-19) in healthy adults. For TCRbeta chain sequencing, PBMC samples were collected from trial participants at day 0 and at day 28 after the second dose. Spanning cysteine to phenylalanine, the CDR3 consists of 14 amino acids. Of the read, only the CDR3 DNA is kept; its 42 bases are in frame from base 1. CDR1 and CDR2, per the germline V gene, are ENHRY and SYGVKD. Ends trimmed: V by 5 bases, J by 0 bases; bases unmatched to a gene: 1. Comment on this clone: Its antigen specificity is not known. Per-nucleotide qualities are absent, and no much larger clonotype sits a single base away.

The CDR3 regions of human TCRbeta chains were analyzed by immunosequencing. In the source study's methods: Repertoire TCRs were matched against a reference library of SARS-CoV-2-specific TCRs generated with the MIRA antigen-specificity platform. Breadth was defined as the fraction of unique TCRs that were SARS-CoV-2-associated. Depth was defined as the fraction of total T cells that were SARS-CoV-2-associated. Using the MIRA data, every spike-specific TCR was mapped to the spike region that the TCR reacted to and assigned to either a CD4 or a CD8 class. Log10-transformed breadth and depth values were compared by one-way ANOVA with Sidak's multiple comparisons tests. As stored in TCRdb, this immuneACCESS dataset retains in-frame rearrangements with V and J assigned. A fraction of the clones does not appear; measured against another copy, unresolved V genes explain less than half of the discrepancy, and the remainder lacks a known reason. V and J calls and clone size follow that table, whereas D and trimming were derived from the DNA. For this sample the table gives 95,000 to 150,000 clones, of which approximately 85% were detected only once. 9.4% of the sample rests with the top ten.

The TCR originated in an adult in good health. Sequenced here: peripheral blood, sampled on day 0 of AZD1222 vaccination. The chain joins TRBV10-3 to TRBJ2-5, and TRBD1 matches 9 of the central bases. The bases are TGTGCCATCAGTCGGGACAGGGACCAAGAGACCCAGTACTTC. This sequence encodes CAISRDRDQETQYF.